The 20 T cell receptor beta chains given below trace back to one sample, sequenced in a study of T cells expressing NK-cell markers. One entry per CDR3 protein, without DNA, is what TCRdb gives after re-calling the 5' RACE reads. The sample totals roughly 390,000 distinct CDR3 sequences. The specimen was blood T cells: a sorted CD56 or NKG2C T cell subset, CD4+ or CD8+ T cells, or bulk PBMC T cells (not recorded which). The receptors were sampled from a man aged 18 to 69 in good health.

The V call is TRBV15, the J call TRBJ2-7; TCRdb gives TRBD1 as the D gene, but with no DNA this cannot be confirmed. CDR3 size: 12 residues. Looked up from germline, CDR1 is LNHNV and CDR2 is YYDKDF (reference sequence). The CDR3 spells CATSRDSPQQYF.

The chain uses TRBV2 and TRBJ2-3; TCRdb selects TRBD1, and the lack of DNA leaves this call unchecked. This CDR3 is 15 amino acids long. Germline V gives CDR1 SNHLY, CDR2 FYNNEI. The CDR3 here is CARKTVDRDTDTQYF.

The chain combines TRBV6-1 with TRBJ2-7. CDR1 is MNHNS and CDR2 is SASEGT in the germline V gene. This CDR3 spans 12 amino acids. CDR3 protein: CASSETQYEQYF.

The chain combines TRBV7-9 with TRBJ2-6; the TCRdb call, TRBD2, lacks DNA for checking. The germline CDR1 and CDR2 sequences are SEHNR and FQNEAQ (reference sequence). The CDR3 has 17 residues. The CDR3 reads CASTPRRGNSGANVLTF.

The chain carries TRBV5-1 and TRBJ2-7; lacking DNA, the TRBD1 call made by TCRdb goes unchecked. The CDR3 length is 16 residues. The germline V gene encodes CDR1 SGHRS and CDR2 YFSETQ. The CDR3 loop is CASSRGQNQGSYEQYF.

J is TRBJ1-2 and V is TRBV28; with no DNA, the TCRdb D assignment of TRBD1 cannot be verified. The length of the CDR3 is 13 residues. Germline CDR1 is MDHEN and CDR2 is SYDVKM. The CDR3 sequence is CASRATGGAGYTF.

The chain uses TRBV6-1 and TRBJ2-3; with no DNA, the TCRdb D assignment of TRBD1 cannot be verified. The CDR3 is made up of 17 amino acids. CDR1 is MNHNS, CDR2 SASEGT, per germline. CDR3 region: CASLPLKGQDHTDTQYF.

CDR3: CASSRHGVKETQYF. This chain uses TRBV12-3 or TRBV12-4 with TRBJ2-5; the TCRdb D gene call, TRBD1, has no DNA to confirm it. This CDR3 region has 14 residues.

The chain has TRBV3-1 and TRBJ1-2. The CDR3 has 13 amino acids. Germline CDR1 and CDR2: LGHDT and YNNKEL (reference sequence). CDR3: CASSQSGLYGYTF. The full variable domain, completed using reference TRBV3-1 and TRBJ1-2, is DTAVSQTPKYLVTQMGNDKSIKCEQNLGHDTMYWYKQDSKKFLKIMFSYNNKELIINETVPNRFSPKSPDKAHLNLHINSLELGDSAVYFCASSQSGLYGYTFGSGTRLTVV.

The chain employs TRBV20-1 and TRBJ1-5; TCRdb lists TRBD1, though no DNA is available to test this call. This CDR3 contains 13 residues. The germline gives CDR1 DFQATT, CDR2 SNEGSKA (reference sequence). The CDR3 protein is CSARAGSSQPQHF.

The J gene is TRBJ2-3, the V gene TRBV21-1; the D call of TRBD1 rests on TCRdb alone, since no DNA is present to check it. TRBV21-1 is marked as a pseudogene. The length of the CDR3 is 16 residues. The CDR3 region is CASSLAPQASTDTQYF.

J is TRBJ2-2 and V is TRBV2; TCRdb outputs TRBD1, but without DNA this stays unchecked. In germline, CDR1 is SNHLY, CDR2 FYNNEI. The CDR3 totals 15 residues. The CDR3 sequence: CASSVQGPNTGELFF.

The CDR3 loop is CASSLGGGEETQYF. The gene calls are TRBV12-3 or TRBV12-4 and TRBJ2-5; TCRdb gives TRBD1 as the D gene, but with no DNA this cannot be confirmed. The CDR3 contains 14 residues.

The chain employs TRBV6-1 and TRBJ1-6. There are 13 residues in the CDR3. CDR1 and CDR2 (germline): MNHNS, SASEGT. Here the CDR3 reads CASSLTDDSPLHF.

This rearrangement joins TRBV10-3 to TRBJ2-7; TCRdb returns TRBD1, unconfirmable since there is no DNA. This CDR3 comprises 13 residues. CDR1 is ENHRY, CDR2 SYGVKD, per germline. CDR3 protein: CAAGTALAYEQYF.

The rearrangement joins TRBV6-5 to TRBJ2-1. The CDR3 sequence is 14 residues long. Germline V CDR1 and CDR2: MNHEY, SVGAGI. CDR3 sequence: CASRLYFESHEQFF.

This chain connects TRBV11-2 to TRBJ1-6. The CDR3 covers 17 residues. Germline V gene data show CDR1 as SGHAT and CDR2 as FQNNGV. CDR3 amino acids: CASSQRHPSVYNSPLHF.

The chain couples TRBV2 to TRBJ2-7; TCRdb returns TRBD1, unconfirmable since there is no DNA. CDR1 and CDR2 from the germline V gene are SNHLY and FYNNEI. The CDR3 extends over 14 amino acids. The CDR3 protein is CASSVRQNTGEQYF.

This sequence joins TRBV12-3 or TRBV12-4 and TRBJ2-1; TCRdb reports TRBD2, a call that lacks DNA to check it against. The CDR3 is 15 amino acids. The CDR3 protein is CASLRLAGGPNEQFF.

The CDR3 reads CSAARLGLGETQYF. The J gene is TRBJ2-5, the V gene TRBV20-1; the TCRdb call, TRBD1, lacks DNA for checking. Looked up from germline, CDR1 is DFQATT and CDR2 is SNEGSKA (reference sequence). The CDR3 runs to 14 residues.